This TCR beta chain was identified in a study of OX40 agonist ivuxolimab in advanced cancers. About the study: The mean age was approximately 56 years, ranging from 23 to 79, with around four fifths of participants male. Earlier anti-PD-1, anti-PD-L1 or anti-CTLA-4 therapy was permitted; around 40% had received some.

Study-level points and caveats: At 0.1 to 3.0 mg/kg and by week 6, CD4+ and CD8+ T cells in the blood had expanded clonally.

TCRdb keeps only in-frame clones here, not all; method: immunoSEQ multiplex PCR. The table lists around 50,000 clones, around 77% of them singletons. Germline V gives CDR1 SEHNR, CDR2 FQNEAQ (reference sequence). The CDR3 consists of 15 residues. V was pared by 5 bases and J by 8 bases, with 12 bases of the junction left unmatched. No patient had autoimmune disease or received systemic immunosuppression. With regard to this clone: The antigen remains undetermined.

Sequenced material: CD4+ or CD8+ T cells sorted from blood, taken in a trial of the OX40 agonist ivuxolimab. This chain joins TRBV7-9 and TRBJ2-1; 7 positions agree with TRBD1. This sequence originates from an adult with an advanced solid tumor such as melanoma, head and neck, liver or kidney cancer. CDR3 residues: CASSPRMTGRDEQFF. CDR3 nucleotide sequence: TGTGCCAGCAGCCCCAGAATGACAGGGAGAGATGAGCAGTTCTTC.